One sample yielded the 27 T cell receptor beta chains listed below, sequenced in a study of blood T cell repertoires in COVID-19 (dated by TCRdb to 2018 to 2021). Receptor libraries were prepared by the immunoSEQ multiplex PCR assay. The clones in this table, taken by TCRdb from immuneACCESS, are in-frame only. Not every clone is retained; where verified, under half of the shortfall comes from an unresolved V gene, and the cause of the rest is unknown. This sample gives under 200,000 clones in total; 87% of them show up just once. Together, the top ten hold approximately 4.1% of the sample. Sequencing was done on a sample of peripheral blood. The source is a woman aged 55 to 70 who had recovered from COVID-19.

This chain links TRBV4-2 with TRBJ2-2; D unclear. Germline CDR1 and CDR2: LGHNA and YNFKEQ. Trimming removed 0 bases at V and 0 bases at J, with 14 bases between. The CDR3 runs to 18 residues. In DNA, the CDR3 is TGTGCCAGCAGCCAAGATAGCATCGGAGCAGCGAACACCGGGGAGCTGTTTTTT. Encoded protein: CASSQDSIGAANTGELFF.

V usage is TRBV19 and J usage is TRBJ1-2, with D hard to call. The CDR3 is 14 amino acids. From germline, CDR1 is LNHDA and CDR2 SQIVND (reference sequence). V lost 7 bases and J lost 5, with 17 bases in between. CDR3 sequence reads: CASTPTGFSYGYTF. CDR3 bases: TGTGCCAGTACCCCAACCGGGTTTTCGTATGGCTACACCTTC.

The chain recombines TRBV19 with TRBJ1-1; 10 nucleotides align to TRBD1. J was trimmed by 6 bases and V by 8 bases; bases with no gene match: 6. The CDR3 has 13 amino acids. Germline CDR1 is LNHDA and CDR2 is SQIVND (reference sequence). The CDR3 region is CASPTGGRSEAFF. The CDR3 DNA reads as TGTGCCAGTCCGACAGGGGGCAGATCTGAAGCTTTCTTT.

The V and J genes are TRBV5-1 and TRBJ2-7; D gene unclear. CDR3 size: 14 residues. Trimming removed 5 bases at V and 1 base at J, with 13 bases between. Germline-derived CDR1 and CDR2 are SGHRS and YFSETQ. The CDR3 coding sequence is TGCGCCAGCAGTCCCTCTACCGAGTCCTACGAGCAGTACTTC. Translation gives CASSPSTESYEQYF.

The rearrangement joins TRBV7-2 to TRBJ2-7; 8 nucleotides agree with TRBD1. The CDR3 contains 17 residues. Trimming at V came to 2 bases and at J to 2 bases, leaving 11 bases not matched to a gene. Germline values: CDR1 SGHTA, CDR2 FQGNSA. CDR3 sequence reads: CASSLRRQGLITYEQYF. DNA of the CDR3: TGTGCCAGCAGCTTACGGAGACAGGGGCTAATCACCTACGAGCAGTACTTC.

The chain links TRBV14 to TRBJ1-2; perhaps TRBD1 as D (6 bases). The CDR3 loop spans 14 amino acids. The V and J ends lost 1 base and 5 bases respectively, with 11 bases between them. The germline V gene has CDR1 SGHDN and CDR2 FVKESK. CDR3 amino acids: CASSQVDRNYGYTF. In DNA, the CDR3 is TGTGCCAGCAGCCAAGTCGACAGGAATTATGGCTACACCTTC.

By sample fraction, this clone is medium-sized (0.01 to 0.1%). The CDR3 DNA is TGTGCCAGCAGCCCGGGACTGGGGTACCACGAGCAGTACTTC. This translates into CASSPGLGYHEQYF. The chain carries TRBV6-5 and TRBJ2-7; a weak D match, TRBD2 (6 bases). Germline-derived CDR1 and CDR2 are MNHEY and SVGAGI. The ends were cut back, 6 bases at V and 5 bases at J, with 17 bases in the middle. The CDR3 has 14 residues.

The DNA of the CDR3 is TGTGCCACCAGTGACCGGACAGCACCCTTTCAAGAGACCCAGTACTTC. It is translated as CATSDRTAPFQETQYF. The rearrangement joins TRBV24-1 to TRBJ2-5, with D possibly TRBD1 on 6 matching bases. The germline V gene encodes CDR1 KGHDR and CDR2 SFDVKD. The CDR3 is made up of 16 amino acids. The germline V and J ends were trimmed by 4 bases and 2 bases, with 16 bases remaining between them.

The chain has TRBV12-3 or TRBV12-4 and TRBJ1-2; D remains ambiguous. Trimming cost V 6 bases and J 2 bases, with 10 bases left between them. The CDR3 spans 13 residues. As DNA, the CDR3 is TGTGCCAGCAGATTACAGAACAACTATGGCTACACCTTC. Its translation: CASRLQNNYGYTF.

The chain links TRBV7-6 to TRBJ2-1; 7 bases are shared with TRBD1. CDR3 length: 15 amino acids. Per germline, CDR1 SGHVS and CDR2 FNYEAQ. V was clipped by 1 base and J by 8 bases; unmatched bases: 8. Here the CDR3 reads CASSLDPDRVYEQFF. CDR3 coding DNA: TGTGCCAGCAGCTTAGACCCAGACAGGGTCTATGAGCAGTTCTTC.

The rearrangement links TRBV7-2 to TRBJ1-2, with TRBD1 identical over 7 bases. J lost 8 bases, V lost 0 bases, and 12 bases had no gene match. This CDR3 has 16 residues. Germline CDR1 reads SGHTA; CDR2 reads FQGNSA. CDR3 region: CASSLAGTAELLGYTF. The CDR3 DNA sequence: TGTGCCAGCAGCTTAGCCGGGACAGCTGAACTATTAGGCTACACCTTC.

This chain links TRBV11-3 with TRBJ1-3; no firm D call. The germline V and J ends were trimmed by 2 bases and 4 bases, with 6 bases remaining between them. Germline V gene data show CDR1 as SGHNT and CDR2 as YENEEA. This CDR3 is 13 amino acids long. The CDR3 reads CASSLSPGNTIYF. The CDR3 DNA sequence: TGTGCCAGCAGCTTATCCCCGGGAAACACCATATATTTT.

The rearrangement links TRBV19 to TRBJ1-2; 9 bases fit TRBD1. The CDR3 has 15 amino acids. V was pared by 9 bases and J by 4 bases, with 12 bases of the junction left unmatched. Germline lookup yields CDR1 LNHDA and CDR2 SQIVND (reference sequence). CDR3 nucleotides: TGTGCCAGCTGGACAGGGGACCGCCGGGGCTATGGCTACACCTTC. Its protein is CASWTGDRRGYGYTF.

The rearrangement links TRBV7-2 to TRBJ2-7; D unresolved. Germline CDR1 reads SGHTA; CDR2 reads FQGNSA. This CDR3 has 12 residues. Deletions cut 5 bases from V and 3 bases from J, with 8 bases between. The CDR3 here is CASSHANYEQYF. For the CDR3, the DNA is TGTGCCAGCAGCCACGCGAACTACGAGCAGTACTTC.

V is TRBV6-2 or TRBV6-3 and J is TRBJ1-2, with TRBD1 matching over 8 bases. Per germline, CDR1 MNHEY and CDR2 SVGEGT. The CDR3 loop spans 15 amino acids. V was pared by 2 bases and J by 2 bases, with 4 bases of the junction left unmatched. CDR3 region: CASSYPRTGNYGYTF. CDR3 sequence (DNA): TGTGCCAGCAGTTACCCAAGGACAGGGAACTATGGCTACACCTTC.

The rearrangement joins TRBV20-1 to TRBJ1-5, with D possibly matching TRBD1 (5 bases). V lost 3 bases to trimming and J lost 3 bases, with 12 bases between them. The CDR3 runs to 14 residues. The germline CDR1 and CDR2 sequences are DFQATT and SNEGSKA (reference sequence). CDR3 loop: CSASWGLYNQPQHF. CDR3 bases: TGCAGTGCTAGTTGGGGCCTATACAATCAGCCCCAGCATTTT.

The CDR3 DNA reads TGTGCCAGCAGTTCCGCCCAGGGGGGCTCTAATGAAAAACTGTTTTTT. Translated: CASSSAQGGSNEKLFF. The chain couples TRBV6-5 to TRBJ1-4; 7 bases line up with TRBD1. Trimming removed 4 bases from V and 3 bases from J; junction bases left unmatched: 8. The V gene's germline CDR1 is MNHEY and CDR2 SVGAGI. The CDR3 loop spans 16 amino acids.

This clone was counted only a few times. CDR3 sequence reads: CASSLGMDSPYTF. CDR3 bases: TGTGCCAGCAGCTTAGGTATGGACAGCCCATACACCTTC. The J gene is TRBJ1-2, the V gene TRBV11-2, with D maybe TRBD1 (6 bases). The CDR3 loop spans 13 amino acids. From germline, CDR1 is SGHAT and CDR2 FQNNGV. Trimming removed 1 base from V and 11 bases from J, with 14 bases in between.

The CDR3 reads CASSLGIGRGGRTDTQYF. The DNA of the CDR3 is TGTGCCAGCAGCTTAGGTATTGGGCGGGGGGGTCGCACAGATACGCAGTATTTT. The chain employs TRBV11-2 and TRBJ2-3; TRBD2 matches 9 bases. The CDR3 has 18 residues. The germline V gene has CDR1 SGHAT and CDR2 FQNNGV. The ends lost 1 base at V and 1 base at J; junction bases unmatched: 9. The full variable domain, its missing parts supplied by reference TRBV11-2 and TRBJ2-3, is EAGVAQSPRYKIIEKRQSVAFWCNPISGHATLYWYQQILGQGPKLLIQFQNNGVVDDSQLPKDRFSAERLKGVDSTLKIQPAKLEDSAVYLCASSLGIGRGGRTDTQYFGPGTRLTVL.

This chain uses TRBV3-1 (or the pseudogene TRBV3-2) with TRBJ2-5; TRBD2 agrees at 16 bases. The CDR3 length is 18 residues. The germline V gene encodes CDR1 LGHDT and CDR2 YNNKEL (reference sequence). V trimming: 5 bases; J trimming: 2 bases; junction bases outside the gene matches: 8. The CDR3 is CASSKGLAGGPAQETQYF. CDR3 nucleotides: TGTGCCAGCAGCAAGGGACTAGCGGGGGGGCCGGCACAAGAGACCCAGTACTTC.

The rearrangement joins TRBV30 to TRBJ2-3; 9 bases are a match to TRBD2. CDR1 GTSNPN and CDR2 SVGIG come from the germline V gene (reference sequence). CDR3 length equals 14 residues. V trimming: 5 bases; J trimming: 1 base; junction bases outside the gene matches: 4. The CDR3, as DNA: TGTGCCTGGGAACAGCGGGGGGGCACAGATACGCAGTATTTT. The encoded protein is CAWEQRGGTDTQYF.

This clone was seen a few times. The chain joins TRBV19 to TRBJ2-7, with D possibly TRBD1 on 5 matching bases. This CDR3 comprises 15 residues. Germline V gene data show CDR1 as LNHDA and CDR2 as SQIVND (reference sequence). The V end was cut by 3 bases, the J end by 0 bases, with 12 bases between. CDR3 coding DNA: TGTGCCAGTAGTATTAAGGGGATGTCCTCCTACGAGCAGTACTTC. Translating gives CASSIKGMSSYEQYF.

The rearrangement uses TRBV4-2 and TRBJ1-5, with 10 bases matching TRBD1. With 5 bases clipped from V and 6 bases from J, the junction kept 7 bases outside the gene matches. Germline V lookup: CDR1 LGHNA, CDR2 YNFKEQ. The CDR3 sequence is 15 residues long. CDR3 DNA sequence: TGTGCCAGCAGCTTGGGACAGGGGCCCCCTCAGCCCCAGCATTTT. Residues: CASSLGQGPPQPQHF.

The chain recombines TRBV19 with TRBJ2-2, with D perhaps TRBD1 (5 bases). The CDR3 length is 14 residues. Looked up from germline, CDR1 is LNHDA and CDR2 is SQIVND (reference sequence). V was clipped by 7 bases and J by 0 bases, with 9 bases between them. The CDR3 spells CASKGRANTGELFF. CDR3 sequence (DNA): TGTGCCAGTAAAGGCAGGGCGAACACCGGGGAGCTGTTTTTT.

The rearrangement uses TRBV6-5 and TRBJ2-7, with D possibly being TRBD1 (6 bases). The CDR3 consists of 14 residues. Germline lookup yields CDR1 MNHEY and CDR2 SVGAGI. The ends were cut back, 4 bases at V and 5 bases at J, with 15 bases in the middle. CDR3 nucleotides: TGTGCCAGCAGTTCCGGGACATTCTTAAACGAGCAGTACTTC. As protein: CASSSGTFLNEQYF.

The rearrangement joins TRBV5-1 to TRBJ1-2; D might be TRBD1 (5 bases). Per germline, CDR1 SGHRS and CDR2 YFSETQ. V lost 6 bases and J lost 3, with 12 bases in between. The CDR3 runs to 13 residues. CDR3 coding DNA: TGCGCCAGCACCGGGGGTGGAGACTATGGCTACACCTTC. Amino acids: CASTGGGDYGYTF.

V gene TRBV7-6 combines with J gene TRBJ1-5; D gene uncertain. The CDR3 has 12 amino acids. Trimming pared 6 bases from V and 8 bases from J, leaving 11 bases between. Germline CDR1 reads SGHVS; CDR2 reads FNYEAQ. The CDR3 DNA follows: TGTGCCAGCAGTGAAGGGAGTGAGCCCCAGCATTTT. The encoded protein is CASSEGSEPQHF.